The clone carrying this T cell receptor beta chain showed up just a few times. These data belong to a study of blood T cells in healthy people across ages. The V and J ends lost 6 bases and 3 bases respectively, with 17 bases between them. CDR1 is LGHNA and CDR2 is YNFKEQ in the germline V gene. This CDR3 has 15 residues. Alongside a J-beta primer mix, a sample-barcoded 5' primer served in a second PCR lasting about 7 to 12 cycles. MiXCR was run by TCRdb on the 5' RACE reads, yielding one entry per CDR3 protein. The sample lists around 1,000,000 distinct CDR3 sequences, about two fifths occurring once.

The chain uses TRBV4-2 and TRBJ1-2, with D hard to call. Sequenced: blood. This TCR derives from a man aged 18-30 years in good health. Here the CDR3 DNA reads TGTGCCAGCAGTCCCCGGGTGAGGGAGGACTATGGCTACACCTTC. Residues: CASSPRVREDYGYTF.